Following are 25 T cell receptor beta chains from one sample sequenced in a study of blood T cell repertoires in COVID-19. Sequencing was performed with immunoSEQ multiplex PCR; in TCRdb, only in-frame clones are kept and a portion is missing. The sample records about 51,000 clones, approximately 90% being singletons. Material: peripheral blood. The receptors were gathered from a man in his forties or fifties with acute or convalescent COVID-19.

This clone was recorded only once. The rearrangement uses TRBV5-6 and TRBJ1-1; 8 nucleotides line up with TRBD1. This CDR3 is built from 18 residues. Germline lookup yields CDR1 SGHDT and CDR2 YYEEEE. Trimming at V came to 3 bases and at J to 1 base, leaving 14 bases not matched to a gene. The CDR3 spells CASSSKRETGTGNTEAFF. The CDR3 DNA is TGTGCCAGCAGCTCGAAACGGGAAACCGGGACAGGGAACACTGAAGCTTTCTTT. The whole variable domain, remainder taken from reference TRBV5-6 and TRBJ1-1, is DAGVTQSPTHLIKTRGQQVTLRCSPKSGHDTVSWYQQALGQGPQFIFQYYEEEERQRGNFPDRFSGHQFPNYSSELNVNALLLGDSALYLCASSSKRETGTGNTEAFFGQGTRLTVV.

Only one count was recorded for this clone. V usage is TRBV6-6 and J usage is TRBJ2-3; D call uncertain. CDR3 length equals 15 residues. The germline V and J ends were trimmed by 6 bases and 4 bases, with 17 bases remaining between them. Germline assignment: CDR1 MNHNY and CDR2 SVGAGI (reference sequence). The CDR3 protein is CASRGASELADTQYF. CDR3 DNA sequence: TGTGCCAGCAGGGGCGCCTCTGAGTTGGCAGATACGCAGTATTTT.

V is TRBV30 and J is TRBJ2-2; TRBD2 aligns across 9 bases. The CDR3 is 19 amino acids. Trimming removed 1 base from V and 0 bases from J; junction bases left unmatched: 12. Germline CDR1 reads GTSNPN; CDR2 reads SVGIG (reference sequence). The CDR3 protein is CAWSETNYSGGANTGELFF. The DNA of the CDR3 is TGTGCCTGGAGTGAAACCAACTATAGCGGGGGCGCGAACACCGGGGAGCTGTTTTTT.

This chain links TRBV5-1 with TRBJ2-1; 8 nucleotides align to TRBD1. Germline V gene data show CDR1 as SGHRS and CDR2 as YFSETQ. With 4 bases clipped from V and 6 bases from J, the junction kept 9 bases outside the gene matches. This CDR3 is 15 amino acids long. The DNA for the CDR3 is TGCGCCAGCAGCCTTATACAGGGGGATCTCAATGAGCAGTTCTTC. As protein: CASSLIQGDLNEQFF.

Notes on this clone: A junction boundary mismatches the germline segment, possibly from a read error. J is TRBJ2-7 and V is TRBV7-2; D possibly corresponds to TRBD2 (5 bases). The CDR3 sequence is 12 residues long. Germline values: CDR1 SGHTA, CDR2 FQGNSA. In nucleotides, the CDR3 is TGTGCCAGCAGCTTAGGGCCAACTAGGGTGGACTTC. This translates into CASSLGPTRVDF.

This sequence joins TRBV9 and TRBJ2-7, with TRBD2 as a possible D gene (7 bases). V was pared by 4 bases and J by 6 bases, with 20 bases between. CDR1 SGDLS and CDR2 YYNGEE come from the germline V gene. The CDR3 length is 15 residues. The CDR3 coding sequence is TGTGCCAGCAGCCCCAGAGGGGGGGCGACGGGCGAGCAGTACTTC. Its protein is CASSPRGGATGEQYF.

The J gene is TRBJ2-7, the V gene TRBV28; TRBD2 agrees at 10 bases. The germline V gene encodes CDR1 MDHEN and CDR2 SYDVKM. CDR3 size: 17 residues. V lost 6 bases and J lost 2; bases outside the gene matches: 13. CDR3 region: CASRGLAGASLAYEQYF. The CDR3 nucleotides are TGTGCCAGCAGAGGCCTAGCGGGGGCTTCTCTCGCCTACGAGCAGTACTTC.

V and J are TRBV5-6 and TRBJ1-1, with 7 positions matching TRBD1. The CDR3 is made up of 16 amino acids. V dropped 5 bases and J dropped 0; count of bases not matched to a gene: 10. Germline loops: CDR1 SGHDT, CDR2 YYEEEE. CDR3 sequence reads: CASRAGTAFMNTEAFF. The CDR3 coding sequence is TGTGCCAGCAGGGCCGGGACAGCTTTCATGAACACTGAAGCTTTCTTT.

The rearrangement links TRBV19 to TRBJ1-2; 10 positions match TRBD1. Germline values: CDR1 LNHDA, CDR2 SQIVND (reference sequence). CDR3 length: 17 amino acids. V shed 5 bases and J 4 bases; nucleotides not matched to a gene: 13. The CDR3 region is CASSPRHGTGAPYGYTF. CDR3 nucleotide sequence: TGTGCCAGTAGTCCCCGCCACGGGACAGGGGCCCCCTATGGCTACACCTTC.

This CDR3 reads CASSDGIGYTF. The CDR3 region has the DNA TGTGCCAGCAGCGACGGGATTGGCTACACCTTC. The chain employs TRBV12-3 or TRBV12-4 and TRBJ1-2, with unresolved D. V was trimmed by 6 bases and J by 7 bases, leaving 9 bases between them. The CDR3 runs 11 residues.

The chain has TRBV6-5 and TRBJ1-1; D call uncertain. The CDR3 runs to 14 residues. V was trimmed by 2 bases and J by 4 bases, leaving 11 bases between them. Germline V gene data show CDR1 as MNHEY and CDR2 as SVGAGI. This chain's CDR3 is CASSYKEVFTEAFF. CDR3 nucleotides: TGTGCCAGCAGTTACAAGGAGGTTTTCACTGAAGCTTTCTTT.

The chain recombines TRBV5-1 with TRBJ2-3; 9 bases line up with TRBD2. Trimming cost V 2 bases and J 5 bases; bases outside gene matches: 6. The germline V gene encodes CDR1 SGHRS and CDR2 YFSETQ. The CDR3 covers 15 residues. The CDR3 reads CASSLQAGGRDTQYF. For the CDR3, the DNA is TGCGCCAGCAGCTTACAAGCGGGGGGCAGAGATACGCAGTATTTT.

The V and J genes are TRBV6-4 and TRBJ1-1; maybe TRBD1 (6 bases). Looked up from germline, CDR1 is MRHNA and CDR2 is SNTAGT. This CDR3 comprises 14 residues. Trimming cost V 6 bases and J 5 bases, with 16 bases left between them. The CDR3 loop is CASRGMGGGTEAFF. In DNA form, the CDR3 reads TGTGCCAGCAGGGGAATGGGAGGGGGGACTGAAGCTTTCTTT.

This clone appeared once. V usage is TRBV2 and J usage is TRBJ1-5; 11 bases match TRBD1. Germline CDR1 is SNHLY and CDR2 is FYNNEI. V shed 2 bases, J shed 7 bases, and the junction held 10 bases outside the gene matches. This CDR3 has 17 amino acids. CDR3 nucleotide sequence: TGTGCCAGCAGTGAAAGCGGACAGGGGGCGAGGTACCAGCCCCAGCATTTT. Protein: CASSESGQGARYQPQHF.

J is TRBJ2-4 and V is TRBV6-1, with 10 bases aligning to TRBD1. Per germline, CDR1 MNHNS and CDR2 SASEGT. This CDR3 spans 18 amino acids. V was clipped by 6 bases and J by 3 bases; unmatched bases: 14. The CDR3 region has the DNA TGTGCCAGCAGGGAAACCGGGACAGGGGTTAAAGGCAAAAACATTCAGTACTTC. It encodes CASRETGTGVKGKNIQYF.

The chain employs TRBV7-9 and TRBJ2-7; 10 bases map to TRBD1. In germline, CDR1 is SEHNR, CDR2 FQNEAQ (reference sequence). There are 14 residues in the CDR3. With 1 base clipped from V and 4 bases from J, the junction kept 1 base outside the gene matches. CDR3 nucleotides: TGTGCCAGCAGCTTAGGACAGGGGGCTTACGAGCAGTACTTC. Amino acids: CASSLGQGAYEQYF.

The V gene is TRBV7-9, the J gene TRBJ2-5, with D maybe TRBD1 (6 bases). The germline CDR1 and CDR2 sequences are SEHNR and FQNEAQ (reference sequence). With 5 bases removed from V and 1 base from J, the gap between germline ends came to 23 bases. The CDR3 is made up of 18 amino acids. CDR3 residues: CASSLQDMGHNFQETQYF. The CDR3 nucleotides are TGTGCCAGCAGCCTACAAGATATGGGACACAACTTCCAAGAGACCCAGTACTTC.

This clone was seen only once. The rearrangement links TRBV11-2 to TRBJ1-6; 7 bases fit TRBD1. The germline V gene has CDR1 SGHAT and CDR2 FQNNGV. J gave up 0 bases and V 6 bases, and 5 bases lay outside the gene matches. The CDR3 has 16 amino acids. CDR3 protein: CASRQTGSSYNSPLHF. CDR3 nucleotides: TGTGCCAGCAGACAGACAGGGAGCTCCTATAATTCACCCCTCCACTTT.

As regards this clone: Other DNA sequences of this sample code for an identical CDR3. The chain links TRBV18 to TRBJ2-7; 11 bases map to TRBD1. CDR1 is KGHSH, CDR2 LQKENI, per germline. The junction had 1 base not matched to a gene; V was cut back by 2 bases and J by 4 bases. CDR3 length: 14 amino acids. The CDR3 nucleotides read TGTGCCAGCTCACCAGGGACAGGGGGTTACGAGCAGTACTTC. Encoded protein: CASSPGTGGYEQYF.

The rearrangement links TRBV7-9 to TRBJ1-6; D is unclear. Germline-derived CDR1 and CDR2 are SEHNR and FQNEAQ (reference sequence). CDR3 size: 15 residues. V lost 2 bases to trimming and J lost 0 bases, with 5 bases between them. CDR3 bases: TGTGCCAGCAGCTTAAGGAGCTCCTATAATTCACCCCTCCACTTT. Protein product: CASSLRSSYNSPLHF.

The chain recombines TRBV6-5 with TRBJ2-1; 11 bases are shared with TRBD2. The CDR3 consists of 15 residues. Trimming removed 6 bases from V and 9 bases from J; junction bases left unmatched: 10. Germline V gene data show CDR1 as MNHEY and CDR2 as SVGAGI. The CDR3 loop is CASSPGTSGPSEQFF. The DNA for the CDR3 is TGTGCCAGCAGCCCCGGGACTAGCGGACCCTCTGAGCAGTTCTTC.

The V call is TRBV18, the J call TRBJ1-4, with D maybe TRBD1 (5 bases). The V and J ends lost 6 bases and 8 bases respectively, with 13 bases between them. The length of the CDR3 is 13 residues. The germline V gene has CDR1 KGHSH and CDR2 LQKENI. The CDR3 sequence: CASSKGMGEKLFF. The DNA for the CDR3 is TGTGCCAGCTCTAAGGGGATGGGCGAAAAACTGTTTTTT.

The chain's CDR3 is CASSAGLAGGPTGELFF. The CDR3 DNA follows: TGTGCCAGCAGTGCCGGACTAGCGGGGGGGCCGACCGGGGAGCTGTTTTTT. This chain links TRBV2 with TRBJ2-2; 15 positions agree with TRBD2. The V gene end was trimmed by 4 bases and the J gene end by 5 bases; junction bases not matched to a gene: 5. The germline CDR1 and CDR2 sequences are SNHLY and FYNNEI. The CDR3 contains 17 residues.

The chain recombines TRBV3-1 (or the pseudogene TRBV3-2) with TRBJ2-7; perhaps TRBD1 as D (5 bases). Germline CDR1 is LGHDT and CDR2 is YNNKEL (reference sequence). This CDR3 spans 13 amino acids. The V end was cut by 1 base, the J end by 3 bases, with 7 bases between. CDR3 sequence reads: CASSQATDYEQYF. Here the CDR3 DNA reads TGTGCCAGCAGCCAAGCGACAGACTACGAGCAGTACTTC.

This rearrangement joins TRBV19 to TRBJ2-6; D remains ambiguous. This CDR3 region has 17 residues. From germline, CDR1 is LNHDA and CDR2 SQIVND (reference sequence). V gave up 0 bases and J gave up 4 bases, with 13 bases separating them. CDR3: CASSIDPRSAGANVLTF. CDR3 DNA sequence: TGTGCCAGTAGTATAGATCCTAGGAGCGCGGGGGCCAACGTCCTGACTTTC.